The sequence of this TCR beta chain was determined in a study of regulatory T cells in long-lasting Graves disease. Regarding time point: newly diagnosed GD, antithyroid drugs for less than 3 months. Extracted RNA from PBMCs served as the source of the TCR library. For TCR beta, libraries came from iRepertoire HTBI primers and Arm-PCR of CDR3 regions. A single record per CDR3 protein comes from TCRdb applying MiXCR to the multiplex PCR reads. The sample consists of around 470,000 distinct CDR3 sequences, around 13% of them appearing once. This clonotype was counted many times. CDR3 length: 13 amino acids. V lost 2 bases and J 6 bases, leaving 10 bases between the germline ends. Germline CDR1 SGHTA, CDR2 FQGTGA. The sample was also linked to a second study, of T cells in Graves' hyperthyroidism and ophthalmopathy.

The gene calls are TRBV7-3 and TRBJ1-2, with D unclear. This specimen was peripheral blood mononuclear cells (PBMCs), taken at new diagnosis, from a patient treated with antithyroid drugs. The sequence was obtained from a woman aged 50 to 60 with Graves disease. The CDR3 region is CASSLSNGNGYTF. For the CDR3, the DNA is TGTGCCAGCAGCTTATCCAACGGTAATGGCTACACCTTC.